Following are 25 T cell receptor beta chains from one sample sequenced in a study of blood T cell repertoires in COVID-19. Sequenced by immunoSEQ multiplex PCR; TCRdb stores in-frame clones only, minus some. The sample carries about 160,000 clones, 65% to 85% recorded once. Input material: peripheral blood. Receptor source: a man aged 55 to 70 with active or convalescent COVID-19.

The chain couples TRBV5-6 to TRBJ1-2; 7 bases are shared with TRBD1. The V and J ends lost 4 bases and 3 bases, in that order; junction bases with no gene match: 6. This CDR3 spans 14 amino acids. Germline lookup yields CDR1 SGHDT and CDR2 YYEEEE. CDR3 bases: TGTGCCAGCAGCACCCCGGGACAGTACTATGGCTACACCTTC. This encodes CASSTPGQYYGYTF.

The rearrangement links TRBV6-1 to TRBJ1-4, with TRBD1 matching 9 bases. The germline V gene encodes CDR1 MNHNS and CDR2 SASEGT. This CDR3 has 15 amino acids. The trim removed 2 bases at V and 8 bases at J, leaving 6 bases unmatched. CDR3 region: CASSENRGLREKLFF. CDR3 nucleotides: TGTGCCAGCAGTGAAAACAGGGGGCTACGCGAAAAACTGTTTTTT.

The rearrangement joins TRBV29-1 to TRBJ1-2; 9 nucleotides agree with TRBD1. Germline V gene lookup returns CDR1 SQVTM and CDR2 ANQGSEA. Trimming cost V 4 bases and J 3 bases; bases outside gene matches: 3. CDR3 length equals 13 residues. CDR3 nucleotides: TGCAGCGTTGGACAGGGGGTTGACTATGGCTACACCTTC. Its protein product is CSVGQGVDYGYTF. The complete variable domain, with remaining parts taken from reference TRBV29-1 and TRBJ1-2, reads SAVISQKPSRDICQRGTSLTIQCQVDSQVTMMFWYRQQPGQSLTLIATANQGSEATYESGFVIDKFPISRPNLTFSTLTVSNMSPEDSSIYLCSVGQGVDYGYTFGSGTRLTVV.

The chain couples TRBV7-2 to TRBJ2-7, with 10 bases fitting TRBD2. V shed 5 bases, J shed 0 bases, and the junction held 10 bases outside the gene matches. There are 17 residues in the CDR3. The germline V gene has CDR1 SGHTA and CDR2 FQGNSA. The CDR3 spells CASSLRGGTSDSYEQYF. CDR3 in DNA: TGTGCCAGCAGCCTCAGAGGGGGGACTAGCGACTCCTACGAGCAGTACTTC.

The genes are TRBV3-1 (or the pseudogene TRBV3-2) and TRBJ2-7, with a tentative D call TRBD1 (7 bases). Germline V gives CDR1 LGHDT, CDR2 YNNKEL (reference sequence). The ends were cut back, 3 bases at V and 10 bases at J, with 19 bases in the middle. The CDR3 has 14 amino acids. CDR3 DNA: TGTGCCAGCAGCCACCGGAGAAGGCGGGACAGACAGTACTTC. Amino acids: CASSHRRRRDRQYF.

The chain employs TRBV5-1 and TRBJ1-5, with TRBD1 identical over 7 bases. This CDR3 has 15 residues. Germline V lookup: CDR1 SGHRS, CDR2 YFSETQ. J gave up 1 base and V 3 bases, and 4 bases lay outside the gene matches. In DNA form, the CDR3 reads TGCGCCAGCAGCTCCACGACAGGGAGCAATCAGCCCCAGCATTTT. Its translation is CASSSTTGSNQPQHF.

The V gene is TRBV28, the J gene TRBJ1-4; D might be TRBD1 (6 bases). Between the trimmed V and J ends, which lost 4 bases and 5 bases, there was a span of 14 bases. Germline V gene lookup returns CDR1 MDHEN and CDR2 SYDVKM. This CDR3 comprises 15 residues. This chain's CDR3 is CASSSPQGWNEKLFF. The CDR3 nucleotides are TGTGCCAGCAGTTCTCCCCAGGGGTGGAATGAAAAACTGTTTTTT.

The CDR3 bases are TGTGCCAGCAGTTTATCTGCAAGACAGGGAAACTATGGCTACACCTTC. Translation gives CASSLSARQGNYGYTF. The V call is TRBV28, the J call TRBJ1-2; 7 bases are a match to TRBD1. The V and J ends lost 1 base and 2 bases, in that order; junction bases with no gene match: 7. Germline values: CDR1 MDHEN, CDR2 SYDVKM. The CDR3 totals 16 residues.

The chain is built from TRBV19 and TRBJ2-5; TRBD2 might be the D (6 bases). Trimming removed 7 bases from V and 5 bases from J, with 17 bases in between. This CDR3 is built from 14 residues. From germline, CDR1 is LNHDA and CDR2 SQIVND (reference sequence). As DNA, the CDR3 is TGTGCCAGTAAACCAACCGGGGGTCACGAGACCCAGTACTTC. Amino acid sequence: CASKPTGGHETQYF.

This clone came up once. The rearrangement uses TRBV25-1 and TRBJ1-2, with D maybe TRBD1 (6 bases). Germline CDR1 reads MGHDK; CDR2 reads SYGVNS. Between the trimmed V and J ends, which lost 8 bases and 8 bases, there was a span of 18 bases. This CDR3 is 13 amino acids long. CDR3 DNA: TGTGCCAGCTCAGGGGTGCCAATTTGGGGCTACACCTTC. It specifies CASSGVPIWGYTF.

The chain combines TRBV7-9 with TRBJ2-1, with 7 bases that match TRBD2. V shed 0 bases, J shed 7 bases, and the junction held 3 bases outside the gene matches. Per the germline V gene, CDR1 is SEHNR and CDR2 is FQNEAQ (reference sequence). The CDR3 contains 14 residues. In DNA, the CDR3 is TGTGCCAGCAGCTTAGCGGGAGGGCCAAATGAGCAGTTCTTC. Amino acid sequence: CASSLAGGPNEQFF.

This clone was counted a few times. This chain uses TRBV11-2 with TRBJ2-5, with 9 bases aligning to TRBD2. With V trimmed by 2 bases and J by 0 bases, 10 bases remained unmatched. This CDR3 is 18 amino acids long. Germline CDR1 SGHAT, CDR2 FQNNGV. CDR3 protein: CASSLNLLAGVYQETQYF. The CDR3 coding sequence is TGTGCCAGCAGCTTAAATTTATTAGCGGGGGTTTACCAAGAGACCCAGTACTTC.

This clone was picked up one time. V is TRBV7-3 and J is TRBJ2-3, with 11 positions matching TRBD2. Trimming removed 5 bases from V and 5 bases from J; junction bases left unmatched: 9. The CDR3 covers 16 residues. From germline, CDR1 is SGHTA and CDR2 FQGTGA. The CDR3 reads CASSPVAGGPIDTQYF. The DNA for the CDR3 is TGTGCCAGCAGCCCAGTAGCGGGGGGGCCTATAGATACGCAGTATTTT.

CDR3 sequence (DNA): TGTGCCAGCAGCTCGGGACTAGCGGGGGTGCCCTCCTACAATGAGCAGTTCTTC. This encodes CASSSGLAGVPSYNEQFF. The chain links TRBV5-4 to TRBJ2-1; TRBD2 matches at 14 bases. In germline, CDR1 is SGHNT, CDR2 YYREEE (reference sequence). The CDR3 is made up of 18 amino acids. J lost 0 bases, V lost 3 bases, and 5 bases had no gene match.

V and J are TRBV15 and TRBJ2-5; 7 bases are shared with TRBD2. The CDR3 is 15 amino acids. Germline V gene lookup returns CDR1 LNHNV and CDR2 YYDKDF (reference sequence). J gave up 3 bases and V 3 bases, and 7 bases lay outside the gene matches. In DNA form, the CDR3 reads TGTGCCACCAGCAGCCTGGGAGGGTGGGAAGAGACCCAGTACTTC. It yields the protein CATSSLGGWEETQYF.

This clone was detected only once. The chain carries TRBV5-3 and TRBJ1-2, with TRBD1 matching over 10 bases. TRBV5-3 is sorted into the ORF group, with uncertain function. The CDR3 covers 17 residues. With V trimmed by 4 bases and J by 1 base, 10 bases remained unmatched. The CDR3 DNA follows: TGTGCCAGAAGCCCTCATCCGGGACAGGGGTTTAACTATGGCTACACCTTC. Translated, it gives CARSPHPGQGFNYGYTF.

The chain uses TRBV5-1 and TRBJ1-5, with D uncertain. Germline CDR1 and CDR2: SGHRS and YFSETQ. The CDR3 has 13 amino acids. Trimming removed 0 bases at V and 5 bases at J, with 6 bases between. The CDR3 region has the DNA TGCGCCAGCAGCTTGGGAGGGTATCAGCCCCAGCATTTT. Translated: CASSLGGYQPQHF.

The J gene is TRBJ2-4, the V gene TRBV24-1; 7 bases are shared with TRBD2. This CDR3 spans 17 amino acids. The germline V gene encodes CDR1 KGHDR and CDR2 SFDVKD. V lost 7 bases, J lost 0 bases, and 11 bases stayed unmatched. CDR3 region: CATSPGGAGQAKNIQYF. CDR3 nucleotides: TGTGCCACCAGCCCGGGAGGAGCGGGGCAAGCCAAAAACATTCAGTACTTC.

The table lists this clone with many counts. The CDR3 reads CASSRRGYEQFF. The DNA of the CDR3 is TGTGCCAGCAGCCGCAGGGGTTATGAGCAGTTCTTC. The V call is TRBV28, the J call TRBJ2-1, with a possible D match to TRBD1 (6 bases). The V gene lost 6 bases and the J gene lost 8 bases, with 11 bases spanning the gap. The CDR3 runs to 12 residues. Germline V gene lookup returns CDR1 MDHEN and CDR2 SYDVKM.

The chain has TRBV4-1 and TRBJ2-1, with TRBD2 matching 9 bases. CDR1 is MGHRA, CDR2 YSYEKL, per germline. V shed 3 bases, J shed 3 bases, and the junction held 12 bases outside the gene matches. The CDR3 length is 18 residues. The CDR3, as DNA: TGCGCCAGCAGCCAGGACGTAGGGGCGGGAGGGGGCTACAATGAGCAGTTCTTC. This sequence encodes CASSQDVGAGGGYNEQFF.

This clone was detected only a few times. This rearrangement joins TRBV29-1 to TRBJ2-1, with 11 bases fitting TRBD2. V trimming: 2 bases; J trimming: 9 bases; junction bases outside the gene matches: 3. Germline V gene sequence: CDR1 SQVTM, CDR2 ANQGSEA. CDR3 length: 13 residues. The CDR3 DNA reads TGCAGCGTTGAACTAGCGGGAGGTAGTGAGCAGTTCTTC. Its protein product is CSVELAGGSEQFF.

V and J are TRBV3-1 (or the pseudogene TRBV3-2) and TRBJ1-2; maybe TRBD1 (6 bases). Trimming left V 5 bases short and J 0 bases short, with 13 bases between. The CDR3 is 15 amino acids. CDR1 is LGHDT and CDR2 is YNNKEL in the germline V gene (reference sequence). This chain's CDR3 is CASSVGQLTNYGYTF. Written as DNA, the CDR3 is TGTGCCAGCAGCGTTGGACAGCTAACTAACTATGGCTACACCTTC.

The V gene is TRBV19, the J gene TRBJ1-5, with D possibly being TRBD1 (6 bases). CDR1 is LNHDA, CDR2 SQIVND, per germline (reference sequence). The germline V and J ends were trimmed by 3 bases and 4 bases, with 13 bases remaining between them. CDR3 length: 15 amino acids. The CDR3 DNA sequence: TGTGCCAGTAGTATCGGACAGAGGCAAAATCAGCCCCAGCATTTT. Its protein is CASSIGQRQNQPQHF.

The chain carries TRBV19 and TRBJ1-2; possibly TRBD1 for D (6 bases). The CDR3 loop spans 14 amino acids. The germline V and J ends were trimmed by 7 bases and 7 bases, with 19 bases remaining between them. Per germline, CDR1 LNHDA and CDR2 SQIVND (reference sequence). In DNA form, the CDR3 reads TGTGCCAGTACCCCAGACGGGGGGCCCGGTGGCTACACCTTC. Its translation is CASTPDGGPGGYTF.

This chain links TRBV11-2 with TRBJ2-1, with D possibly TRBD2 on 6 matching bases. Germline V lookup: CDR1 SGHAT, CDR2 FQNNGV. The V and J ends lost 3 bases and 13 bases respectively, with 13 bases between them. The CDR3 is made up of 12 amino acids. The CDR3 reads CASSFETGTQFF. In DNA, the CDR3 is TGTGCCAGCAGCTTTGAGACCGGGACTCAGTTCTTC.